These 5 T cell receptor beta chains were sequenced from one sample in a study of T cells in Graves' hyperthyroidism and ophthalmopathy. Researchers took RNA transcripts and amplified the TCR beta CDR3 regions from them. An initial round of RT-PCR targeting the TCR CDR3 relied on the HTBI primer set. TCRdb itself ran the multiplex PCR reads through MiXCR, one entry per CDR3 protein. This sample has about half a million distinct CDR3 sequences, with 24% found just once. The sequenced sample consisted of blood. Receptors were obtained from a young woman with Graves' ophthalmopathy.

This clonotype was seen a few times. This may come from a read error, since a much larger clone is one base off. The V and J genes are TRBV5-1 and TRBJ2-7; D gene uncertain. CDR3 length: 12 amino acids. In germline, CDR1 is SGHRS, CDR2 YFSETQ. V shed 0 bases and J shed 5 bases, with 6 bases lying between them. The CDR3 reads CASSLGSDEQYF. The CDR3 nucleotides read TGCGCCAGCAGCTTGGGGTCCGACGAGCAGTACTTC.

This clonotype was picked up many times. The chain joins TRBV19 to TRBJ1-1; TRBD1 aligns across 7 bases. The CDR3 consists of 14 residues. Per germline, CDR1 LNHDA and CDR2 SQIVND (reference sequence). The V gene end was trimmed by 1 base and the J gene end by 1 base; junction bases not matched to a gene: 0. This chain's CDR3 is CASSIGTGNTEAFF. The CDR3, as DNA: TGTGCCAGTAGTATAGGGACAGGGAACACTGAAGCTTTCTTT.

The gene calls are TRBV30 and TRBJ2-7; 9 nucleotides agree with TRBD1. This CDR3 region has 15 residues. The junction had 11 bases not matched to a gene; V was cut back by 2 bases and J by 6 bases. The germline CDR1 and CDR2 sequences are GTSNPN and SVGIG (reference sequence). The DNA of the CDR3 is TGTGCCTGGAGTTATAAGGGACAGGGTCAGGGCGAGCAGTACTTC. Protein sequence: CAWSYKGQGQGEQYF.

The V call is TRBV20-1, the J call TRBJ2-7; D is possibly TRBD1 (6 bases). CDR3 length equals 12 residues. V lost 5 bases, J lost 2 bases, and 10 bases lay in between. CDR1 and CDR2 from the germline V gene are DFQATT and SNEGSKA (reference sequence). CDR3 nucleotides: TGCAGTGCTGTACAGGGAACCTACGAGCAGTACTTC. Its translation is CSAVQGTYEQYF.

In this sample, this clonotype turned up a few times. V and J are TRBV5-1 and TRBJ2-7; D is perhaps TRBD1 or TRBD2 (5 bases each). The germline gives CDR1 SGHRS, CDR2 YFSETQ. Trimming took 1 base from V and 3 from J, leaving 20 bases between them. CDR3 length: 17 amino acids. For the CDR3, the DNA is TGCGCCAGCAGCTTGACCCGGGACGTTTTCGTTGACTACGAGCAGTACTTC. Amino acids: CASSLTRDVFVDYEQYF.